Following are 20 T cell receptor beta chains from one sample sequenced in a study of blood T cell repertoires in COVID-19 (dated by TCRdb to the early 2020s). The library was produced with the immunoSEQ multiplex PCR assay. Not all clones reach the TCRdb copy of this immuneACCESS table, which keeps in-frame sequences only. Checked studies attribute under half of the gap to unresolved V genes and leave the rest unexplained. For this sample the table gives under 350,000 clones, of which 80% to 90% were detected only once. Approximately 4.6% of the sample is taken by the ten largest. Sequencing was carried out using PBMCs or T cells enriched from blood (not recorded which). The source is a woman aged 40 to 50 with acute COVID-19.

V is TRBV4-3 and J is TRBJ2-5; D is perhaps TRBD1 (5 bases). The V gene lost 0 bases and the J gene lost 2 bases, with 13 bases spanning the gap. CDR1 and CDR2 from the germline V gene are LGHNA and YSLEER. The CDR3 extends over 16 amino acids. DNA for the CDR3: TGCGCCAGCAGCCAAGATCACGCGACAGAACAAGAGACCCAGTACTTC. It specifies CASSQDHATEQETQYF.

This clone has a single count. The rearrangement links TRBV5-5 to TRBJ1-1; unclear D gene. Deletions cut 0 bases from V and 4 bases from J, with 10 bases between. Germline V gene lookup returns CDR1 SGHKS and CDR2 YYEKEE (reference sequence). The CDR3 is 14 residues long. For the CDR3, the DNA is TGTGCCAGCAGCTTGGAATGGGGAGGCACTGAAGCTTTCTTT. It translates to CASSLEWGGTEAFF.

The chain carries TRBV5-5 and TRBJ2-3, with D possibly matching TRBD2 (6 bases). The CDR3 covers 15 residues. V was pared by 4 bases and J by 2 bases, with 14 bases between. CDR1 is SGHKS, CDR2 YYEKEE, per germline (reference sequence). DNA of the CDR3: TGTGCCAGCAGCCCCCGGGGGACCTACACAGATACGCAGTATTTT. Translation gives CASSPRGTYTDTQYF.

This clone occurred once. The chain employs TRBV9 and TRBJ2-2; 12 bases match TRBD1. Per the germline V gene, CDR1 is SGDLS and CDR2 is YYNGEE. The CDR3 contains 15 residues. J was trimmed by 6 bases and V by 3 bases; bases with no gene match: 3. The CDR3 loop reads CASSAGQGAPGELFF. For the CDR3, the DNA is TGTGCCAGCAGCGCGGGACAGGGGGCGCCCGGGGAGCTGTTTTTT.

This chain's CDR3 is CASSRKTGTTSTDTQYF. The CDR3, as DNA: TGTGCCAGTAGTAGAAAAACCGGGACAACCAGCACAGATACGCAGTATTTT. The chain couples TRBV19 to TRBJ2-3; tentatively, D is TRBD1 (6 bases). CDR1 LNHDA and CDR2 SQIVND come from the germline V gene (reference sequence). V lost 4 bases to trimming and J lost 0 bases, with 17 bases between them. The CDR3 totals 17 residues.

This chain uses TRBV19 with TRBJ2-2; D is perhaps TRBD2 (6 bases). The length of the CDR3 is 17 residues. Trimming shortened V by 3 bases and J by 1 base, and 15 bases separated the two germline ends. Germline CDR1 is LNHDA and CDR2 is SQIVND (reference sequence). CDR3 sequence (DNA): TGTGCCAGTAGTATCAGACCGGGGGTACGGAACACCGGGGAGCTGTTTTTT. Protein: CASSIRPGVRNTGELFF.

CDR3 protein: CASSSGLAGATDTQYF. The CDR3 DNA sequence: TGCGCCAGCAGCTCTGGACTAGCGGGGGCCACAGATACGCAGTATTTT. The chain employs TRBV5-1 and TRBJ2-3, with 13 positions matching TRBD2. Unmatched junction bases numbered 3, after V lost 3 bases and J lost 2 bases. Germline V gives CDR1 SGHRS, CDR2 YFSETQ. The CDR3 is 16 amino acids.

This clone has only a few counts. The V gene is TRBV11-3, the J gene TRBJ2-2, with a tentative D call TRBD1 (6 bases). Germline V gene lookup returns CDR1 SGHNT and CDR2 YENEEA. This CDR3 has 15 residues. V lost 1 base to trimming and J lost 5 bases, with 11 bases between them. The CDR3 coding sequence is TGTGCCAGCAGCTTAGCAGGGGCAGGGACCGGGGAGCTGTTTTTT. This encodes CASSLAGAGTGELFF.

This clone was counted a few times. The chain couples TRBV6-2 or TRBV6-3 to TRBJ1-1; D may be TRBD1 (5 bases). The CDR3 has 13 residues. From germline, CDR1 is MNHEY and CDR2 SVGEGT. Trimming took 5 bases from V and 2 from J, leaving 9 bases between them. This CDR3 is CASSRQSNTEAFF. CDR3 coding DNA: TGTGCCAGCAGTAGACAGAGCAACACTGAAGCTTTCTTT.

The gene calls are TRBV19 and TRBJ2-5, with 9 bases lining up with TRBD1. After removal of 3 bases from V and 4 bases from J, the junction contained 6 bases not matched to a gene. CDR1 and CDR2 (germline): LNHDA, SQIVND (reference sequence). The CDR3 totals 15 residues. In DNA form, the CDR3 reads TGTGCCAGTAGTATCGGACAGGGGTTTGGAGAGACCCAGTACTTC. It specifies CASSIGQGFGETQYF.

The DNA of the CDR3 is TGTGCCAGCACCATCCCTGGGACACCAACAGATACGCAGTATTTT. This gives the protein CASTIPGTPTDTQYF. This rearrangement joins TRBV5-4 to TRBJ2-3, with a possible D match to TRBD1 (6 bases). Trimming left V 6 bases short and J 3 bases short, with 17 bases between. This CDR3 has 15 residues. Germline V gene lookup returns CDR1 SGHNT and CDR2 YYREEE (reference sequence).

This clone was observed a handful of times. The J gene is TRBJ1-6, the V gene TRBV20-1; unclear D gene. This CDR3 has 13 residues. Germline values: CDR1 DFQATT, CDR2 SNEGSKA (reference sequence). V gave up 3 bases and J gave up 4 bases, with 7 bases separating them. This CDR3 reads CSASIQYNSPLHF. CDR3 sequence (DNA): TGCAGTGCTAGTATACAGTATAATTCACCCCTCCACTTT.

The chain recombines TRBV19 with TRBJ2-2, with 7 bases fitting TRBD2. V lost 7 bases, J lost 4 bases, and 15 bases stayed unmatched. The CDR3 runs 17 residues. Germline V lookup: CDR1 LNHDA, CDR2 SQIVND (reference sequence). CDR3 amino acids: CASTREGVRGGTGELFF. The CDR3 region has the DNA TGTGCCAGTACCAGGGAGGGTGTAAGGGGCGGCACCGGGGAGCTGTTTTTT.

This clone was counted a few times. The gene calls are TRBV3-1 (or the pseudogene TRBV3-2) and TRBJ2-2; 14 nucleotides match TRBD2. CDR3 length equals 18 residues. Germline V gene lookup returns CDR1 LGHDT and CDR2 YNNKEL (reference sequence). Germline trimming cut 4 bases from V and 0 bases from J; bases unmatched to any gene: 4. The CDR3 is CASSRTSGGSTNTGELFF. The CDR3 nucleotides are TGTGCCAGCAGCCGGACTAGCGGGGGGTCAACGAACACCGGGGAGCTGTTTTTT.

This clone was counted a few times. The chain employs TRBV28 and TRBJ2-3; tentative D call: TRBD2 (5 bases). Trimming took 4 bases from V and 5 from J, leaving 7 bases between them. In germline, CDR1 is MDHEN, CDR2 SYDVKM. This CDR3 comprises 12 residues. The CDR3 DNA follows: TGTGCCAGCAGTTCCGGGAAAGATACGCAGTATTTT. The encoded protein is CASSSGKDTQYF.

The gene calls are TRBV9 and TRBJ2-1; weak D call: TRBD1 (5 bases). With 4 bases removed from V and 6 bases from J, the gap between germline ends came to 14 bases. CDR1 and CDR2 (germline): SGDLS, YYNGEE. The CDR3 covers 14 residues. The CDR3 DNA follows: TGTGCCAGCAGCCTAGAGGTTGGGGCCAATGAGCAGTTCTTC. Translated, it gives CASSLEVGANEQFF.

The chain has TRBV25-1 and TRBJ1-5, with 7 bases fitting TRBD1. Germline CDR1 is MGHDK and CDR2 is SYGVNS. CDR3 length equals 15 residues. Trimming cost V 9 bases and J 0 bases; bases outside gene matches: 8. CDR3 DNA sequence: TGTGCCAGAGAGACAGGGCAGGGTAGCAATCAGCCCCAGCATTTT. As protein: CARETGQGSNQPQHF.

This rearrangement joins TRBV20-1 to TRBJ2-3; D remains ambiguous. This CDR3 spans 10 amino acids. Germline values: CDR1 DFQATT, CDR2 SNEGSKA (reference sequence). Trimming shortened V by 6 bases and J by 3 bases, and 4 bases separated the two germline ends. CDR3: CSAETDTQYF. CDR3 nucleotides: TGCAGTGCCGAGACAGATACGCAGTATTTT.

V gene TRBV6-5 combines with J gene TRBJ1-6, with 10 bases aligning to TRBD1. This CDR3 contains 14 residues. With 6 bases clipped from V and 10 bases from J, the junction kept 6 bases outside the gene matches. Germline V gene lookup returns CDR1 MNHEY and CDR2 SVGAGI. CDR3 sequence reads: CASRSRDRGSPLHF. The CDR3 nucleotides are TGTGCCAGCAGGTCCCGGGACAGGGGATCACCCCTCCACTTT.

The table lists this clone with a few counts. The chain couples TRBV4-2 to TRBJ1-5, with D possibly TRBD1 on 6 matching bases. The CDR3 has 17 amino acids. V lost 4 bases and J 7 bases, leaving 23 bases between the germline ends. Germline V gives CDR1 LGHNA, CDR2 YNFKEQ. The CDR3 DNA reads as TGTGCCAGCAGCCGTGAGGGGGGGGCCAGAGGAGGACAGCCCCAGCATTTT. Translation gives CASSREGGARGGQPQHF.